Listed here are 21 T cell receptor beta chains from one sample, sequenced in a study of T cells after yellow fever vaccination. TCRdb fed the 5' RACE reads into MiXCR, producing one record per CDR3 protein. The sample comprises 100,000 to 150,000 distinct CDR3 sequences, 13% to 15% of which are singletons, and more than 40% rests with the top ten. The sequenced sample was CD8+ T cells sorted from PBMCs, obtained 5 days after the yellow fever booster vaccination. These receptors all stem from a man between 18 and 29 years old who received the YFV17D yellow fever vaccine.

The table lists this clonotype with a few counts. The chain carries TRBV7-2 and TRBJ2-6, with D perhaps assigned TRBD1 or TRBD2 (5 bases each). Trimming cost V 1 base and J 1 base, with 17 bases left between them. The CDR3 totals 19 residues. Germline V gives CDR1 SGHTA, CDR2 FQGNSA. The CDR3 region has the DNA TGTGCCAGCAGCTTAGGGTTTATGAGGGGCAAGTCTGGGGCCAACGTCCTGACTTTC. Its translation: CASSLGFMRGKSGANVLTF.

The J gene is TRBJ2-5, the V gene TRBV4-1; 11 nucleotides agree with TRBD1. The CDR3 has 17 residues. The V gene's germline CDR1 is MGHRA and CDR2 YSYEKL. The trim removed 0 bases at V and 4 bases at J, leaving 7 bases unmatched. CDR3 DNA: TGCGCCAGCAGCCAAGACCCTTGGACAGGGGGCGCAGAGACCCAGTACTTC. Amino acids: CASSQDPWTGGAETQYF.

This chain connects TRBV6-2 or TRBV6-3 to TRBJ2-2; D call uncertain. CDR1 and CDR2 (germline): MNHEY, SVGEGT. There are 18 residues in the CDR3. With 1 base removed from V and 3 bases from J, the gap between germline ends came to 18 bases. This chain's CDR3 is CASSYLLRRSQDTGELFF. Written as DNA, the CDR3 is TGTGCCAGCAGTTACTTACTGAGACGGAGCCAGGACACCGGGGAGCTGTTTTTT.

This clonotype has at least ten counts. The chain combines TRBV11-2 with TRBJ1-3; perhaps TRBD1 as D (5 bases). Trimming stripped 3 bases from V and 8 bases from J, with 14 bases between. CDR1 and CDR2 from the germline V gene are SGHAT and FQNNGV. This CDR3 is 14 amino acids long. CDR3 residues: CASSLTVEPYTIYF. Written as DNA, the CDR3 is TGTGCCAGCAGCTTGACAGTAGAGCCATACACCATATATTTT. Full variable domain (remainder filled in from reference TRBV11-2 and TRBJ1-3): EAGVAQSPRYKIIEKRQSVAFWCNPISGHATLYWYQQILGQGPKLLIQFQNNGVVDDSQLPKDRFSAERLKGVDSTLKIQPAKLEDSAVYLCASSLTVEPYTIYFGEGSWLTVV.

In its sample, this clonotype was seen many times. The chain couples TRBV9 to TRBJ2-7, with 7 nucleotides matching TRBD1. CDR1 SGDLS and CDR2 YYNGEE come from the germline V gene. The V gene end was trimmed by 8 bases and the J gene end by 3 bases; junction bases not matched to a gene: 14. The CDR3 is made up of 15 amino acids. The CDR3 sequence: CAREGDSYGYYEQYF. CDR3 coding DNA: TGTGCCAGGGAAGGGGACAGCTATGGATACTACGAGCAGTACTTC.

This clonotype has more than one count but fewer than ten. The chain combines TRBV27 with TRBJ2-7; TRBD2 is a possible D gene (6 bases). This CDR3 has 14 residues. V dropped 2 bases and J dropped 0 bases, with 8 bases sitting between them. CDR1 MNHEY and CDR2 SMNVEV come from the germline V gene (reference sequence). The CDR3 nucleotides read TGTGCCAGCAGTTTAGGGGGGAGCTCCTACGAGCAGTACGTC. It is translated as CASSLGGSSYEQYV.

This clonotype turned up a few times. The V and J genes are TRBV7-3 and TRBJ1-4; D is undetermined. V was trimmed by 5 bases and J by 8 bases, leaving 12 bases between them. The CDR3 extends over 13 amino acids. Germline V lookup: CDR1 SGHTA, CDR2 FQGTGA. The CDR3: CASSREVGEKLFF. The CDR3 nucleotides are TGTGCCAGCAGCAGAGAAGTGGGCGAAAAACTGTTTTTT.

This clonotype was counted between two and nine times. This sequence joins TRBV4-1 and TRBJ1-1, with 8 bases lining up with TRBD1. V was pared by 1 base and J by 4 bases, with 8 bases of the junction left unmatched. The CDR3 has 16 residues. CDR1 is MGHRA, CDR2 YSYEKL, per germline. Written as DNA, the CDR3 is TGCGCCAGCAGCCAAGGAGACAGGGGAGTTAGCACTGAAGCTTTCTTT. Protein: CASSQGDRGVSTEAFF.

A few counts support this clonotype. CDR3 region: CASSLTEGLNEKLFF. CDR3 nucleotides: TGCGCCAGCAGCTTGACGGAAGGGCTTAATGAAAAACTGTTTTTT. The chain employs TRBV5-1 and TRBJ1-4; D unclear. V gave up 1 base and J gave up 4 bases, with 11 bases separating them. This CDR3 spans 15 amino acids. Germline V CDR1 and CDR2: SGHRS, YFSETQ.

V gene TRBV25-1 combines with J gene TRBJ1-1; D is uncertain. Trimming removed 9 bases from V and 4 bases from J, with 9 bases in between. CDR1 and CDR2 from the germline V gene are MGHDK and SYGVNS. The CDR3 is 11 residues long. The CDR3 spells CASGWGTEAFF. As DNA, the CDR3 is TGTGCCAGTGGGTGGGGCACTGAAGCTTTCTTT.

This clonotype has only a few counts. This chain uses TRBV19 with TRBJ1-4; D is unresolved. V shed 0 bases and J shed 4 bases, with 12 bases lying between them. Germline CDR1 and CDR2: LNHDA and SQIVND (reference sequence). CDR3 length: 16 amino acids. The CDR3 reads CASSIDLKPINEKLFF. CDR3 nucleotides: TGTGCCAGTAGTATAGACCTCAAGCCGATTAATGAAAAACTGTTTTTT. Together with reference TRBV19 and TRBJ1-4, the CDR3 gives the full variable domain: DGGITQSPKYLFRKEGQNVTLSCEQNLNHDAMYWYRQDPGQGLRLIYYSQIVNDFQKGDIAEGYSVSREKKESFPLTVTSAQKNPTAFYLCASSIDLKPINEKLFFGSGTQLSVL.

The chain uses TRBV9 and TRBJ1-1; 12 nucleotides align to TRBD1. V dropped 4 bases and J dropped 3; count of bases not matched to a gene: 7. The CDR3 length is 16 residues. In germline, CDR1 is SGDLS, CDR2 YYNGEE. This chain's CDR3 is CASSSPRDRGHTEAFF. For the CDR3, the DNA is TGTGCCAGCAGCTCTCCCCGGGACAGGGGGCACACTGAAGCTTTCTTT.

V usage is TRBV4-3 and J usage is TRBJ2-4, with 11 bases fitting TRBD1. The V segment lost 4 bases and the J segment 0 bases; nucleotides outside the gene matches: 2. Per germline, CDR1 LGHNA and CDR2 YSLEER. There are 16 residues in the CDR3. CDR3 DNA sequence: TGCGCCAGCAGCCCGGACAGGGGGCGAGCCAAAAACATTCAGTACTTC. This encodes CASSPDRGRAKNIQYF.

The chain links TRBV12-3 or TRBV12-4 to TRBJ1-1, with D perhaps matching TRBD1 (6 bases). V was shortened by 10 bases and J by 8 bases, with 11 bases between the two germline ends. The CDR3 is 10 amino acids. The chain's CDR3 is CATRGTEAFF. CDR3 nucleotide sequence: TGTGCCACGCGGGGGACAGAAGCTTTCTTT.

The gene calls are TRBV6-5 and TRBJ1-5, with D unresolved. The CDR3 covers 14 residues. Germline-derived CDR1 and CDR2 are MNHEY and SVGAGI. Trimming cost V 2 bases and J 2 bases, with 7 bases left between them. CDR3 DNA sequence: TGTGCCAGCAGTTACAAGAGGGGCAATCAGCCCCAGCATTTT. Translation: CASSYKRGNQPQHF.

The CDR3 DNA reads as TGTGCCAGCAGCTTAGGGGCCGCAACTAATGAAAAACTGTTTTTT. The encoded protein is CASSLGAATNEKLFF. V and J are TRBV7-2 and TRBJ1-4; D is unresolved. CDR1 and CDR2 from the germline V gene are SGHTA and FQGNSA. Trimming removed 1 base at V and 0 bases at J, with 6 bases between. This CDR3 contains 15 residues.

This chain connects TRBV4-2 to TRBJ1-5; no clear D gene. The CDR3 is 14 amino acids. Trimming took off 0 bases at V and 7 bases at J, with 10 bases between the two ends. Germline CDR1 LGHNA, CDR2 YNFKEQ. This chain's CDR3 is CASSQDPLSQPQHF. The CDR3 DNA follows: TGTGCCAGCAGCCAAGACCCATTAAGCCAGCCCCAGCATTTT.

V gene TRBV5-1 combines with J gene TRBJ2-5; perhaps D is TRBD1 or TRBD2 (5 bases each). The CDR3 runs to 15 residues. The germline CDR1 and CDR2 sequences are SGHRS and YFSETQ. The V gene lost 4 bases and the J gene lost 4 bases, with 17 bases spanning the gap. This chain's CDR3 is CASSPLQGEGETQYF. CDR3 bases: TGCGCCAGCAGCCCTCTGCAGGGAGAAGGAGAGACCCAGTACTTC.

This clonotype has a handful of counts. The DNA of the CDR3 is TGTGCCAGCAGCAGCGGGACGGAAGGGGCCTACGAAGAGACCCAGTACTTC. It translates to CASSSGTEGAYEETQYF. The chain recombines TRBV5-5 with TRBJ2-5; 7 bases line up with TRBD2. Germline loops: CDR1 SGHKS, CDR2 YYEKEE (reference sequence). With V trimmed by 4 bases and J by 3 bases, 15 bases remained unmatched. The CDR3 sequence is 17 residues long.

This chain uses TRBV6-2 or TRBV6-3 with TRBJ1-5; no clear D. CDR1 and CDR2 (germline): MNHEY, SVGEGT. CDR3 length: 12 residues. The germline V and J ends were trimmed by 0 bases and 5 bases, with 2 bases remaining between them. The CDR3 DNA reads TGTGCCAGCAGTTACTCATATCAGCCCCAGCATTTT. Encoded protein: CASSYSYQPQHF.

In this sample, this clonotype turned up a few times. The J gene is TRBJ2-5, the V gene TRBV24-1; D is perhaps TRBD1 (6 bases). The V gene lost 4 bases and the J gene lost 4 bases, with 12 bases spanning the gap. The germline V gene encodes CDR1 KGHDR and CDR2 SFDVKD. This CDR3 is 14 amino acids long. CDR3 DNA: TGTGCCACCAGTGAGTCAACAGGGTCAGAGACCCAGTACTTC. Translation gives CATSESTGSETQYF.